The 24 T cell receptor beta chains presented below share a single source sample, sequenced in a study of blood T cell repertoires in COVID-19. Sequenced by immunoSEQ multiplex PCR; TCRdb stores in-frame clones only, minus some. This sample carries roughly 200,000 clones, 90% of them seen once, and the ten largest clones take around 1.3%. The source material was PBMCs or T cells enriched from blood (not recorded which). The receptors were gathered from a man between 25 and 39 years old who had recovered from COVID-19.

The sample holds one count of this clone. For the CDR3, the DNA is TGTGCCAGCAGCGTATTAGGGACAGGGTTCGACACTGAAGCTTTCTTT. Protein: CASSVLGTGFDTEAFF. The J gene is TRBJ1-1, the V gene TRBV9, with 9 bases aligning to TRBD1. Germline V gene data show CDR1 as SGDLS and CDR2 as YYNGEE. With V trimmed by 1 base and J by 3 bases, 7 bases remained unmatched. This CDR3 is 16 amino acids long.

V is TRBV5-1 and J is TRBJ2-7, with D possibly being TRBD1 (6 bases). Trimming took off 4 bases at V and 5 bases at J, with 13 bases between the two ends. The CDR3 covers 13 residues. Germline lookup yields CDR1 SGHRS and CDR2 YFSETQ. CDR3 sequence (DNA): TGCGCCAGCAGCCAATCTCGACAGGACGAGCAGTACTTC. It is translated as CASSQSRQDEQYF.

The chain joins TRBV3-1 (or the pseudogene TRBV3-2) to TRBJ2-7; 9 bases map to TRBD1. This CDR3 region has 13 residues. Unmatched junction bases numbered 1, after V lost 4 bases and J lost 3 bases. The V gene's germline CDR1 is LGHDT and CDR2 YNNKEL (reference sequence). The CDR3 here is CASSRGQGYEQYF. CDR3 bases: TGTGCCAGCAGCCGGGGACAGGGCTACGAGCAGTACTTC.

This chain uses TRBV7-2 with TRBJ1-2, with TRBD1 as a possible D gene (5 bases). The germline V and J ends were trimmed by 4 bases and 8 bases, with 14 bases remaining between them. The CDR3 totals 13 residues. The germline gives CDR1 SGHTA, CDR2 FQGNSA. The CDR3 nucleotides read TGTGCCAGCAGCTCAGACAGCCTCAGGGGCTACACCTTC. Its protein is CASSSDSLRGYTF.

The V and J genes are TRBV3-1 (or the pseudogene TRBV3-2) and TRBJ2-3, with 8 nucleotides matching TRBD2. The CDR3 contains 14 residues. Germline-derived CDR1 and CDR2 are LGHDT and YNNKEL (reference sequence). Germline trimming cut 3 bases from V and 5 bases from J; bases unmatched to any gene: 4. The CDR3 region is CASSQGSGVDTQYF. The CDR3 coding sequence is TGTGCCAGCAGCCAGGGTAGCGGGGTAGATACGCAGTATTTT.

The genes are TRBV30 and TRBJ2-1; a weak D match, TRBD1 (5 bases). Germline V CDR1 and CDR2: GTSNPN, SVGIG (reference sequence). Deletions cut 2 bases from V and 7 bases from J, with 12 bases between. The length of the CDR3 is 13 residues. In nucleotides, the CDR3 is TGTGCCTGGAGTTGGGGCAGGTTGAATGAGCAGTTCTTC. Translating gives CAWSWGRLNEQFF. The full variable domain, in which reference TRBV30 and TRBJ2-1 provide the parts outside the CDR3, is SQTIHQWPATLVQPVGSPLSLECTVEGTSNPNLYWYRQAAGRGLQLLFYSVGIGQISSEVPQNLSASRPQDRQFILSSKKLLLSDSGFYLCAWSWGRLNEQFFGPGTRLTVL.

V is TRBV19 and J is TRBJ2-1, with D tentatively TRBD2 (6 bases). The germline gives CDR1 LNHDA, CDR2 SQIVND (reference sequence). The CDR3 has 16 residues. Trimming removed 5 bases from V and 5 bases from J, with 19 bases in between. DNA for the CDR3: TGTGCCAGTAGTCCATTGGGCCGGGGGTACCACAATGAGCAGTTCTTC. Translating it yields CASSPLGRGYHNEQFF.

The chain has TRBV7-9 and TRBJ2-7; TRBD2 aligns across 9 bases. Germline V CDR1 and CDR2: SEHNR, FQNEAQ (reference sequence). The CDR3 contains 15 residues. Germline trimming cut 5 bases from V and 2 bases from J; bases unmatched to any gene: 7. CDR3 DNA sequence: TGTGCCAGCAGCCCAGGCCTAGCGGGACCCTACGAGCAGTACTTC. Translation gives CASSPGLAGPYEQYF. The variable domain in full, with the rest retrieved from reference TRBV7-9 and TRBJ2-7, is DTGVSQNPRHKITKRGQNVTFRCDPISEHNRLYWYRQTLGQGPEFLTYFQNEAQLEKSRLLSDRFSAERPKGSFSTLEIQRTEQGDSAMYLCASSPGLAGPYEQYFGPGTRLTVT.

Comments on this clone: Other DNA sequences in this sample translate to the same CDR3. The rearrangement uses TRBV28 and TRBJ2-1; maybe TRBD1 (6 bases). The V and J ends lost 5 bases and 3 bases respectively, with 11 bases between them. The CDR3 consists of 14 residues. The germline V gene has CDR1 MDHEN and CDR2 SYDVKM. The CDR3 protein is CASSPYRDYNEQFF. The CDR3 nucleotides are TGTGCCAGCAGTCCCTACAGGGACTACAATGAGCAGTTCTTC.

The rearrangement links TRBV6-5 to TRBJ1-6, with D unresolved. This CDR3 spans 15 amino acids. The V end lost 7 bases, the J end lost 0 bases, and 10 bases lay between the germline ends. Germline V CDR1 and CDR2: MNHEY, SVGAGI. CDR3 nucleotides: TGTGCCAGCACCGAGGAGAGCTCCTATAATTCACCCCTCCACTTT. The encoded protein is CASTEESSYNSPLHF.

Concerning this clone itself: A read error may produce the germline difference seen at one junction end. The chain has TRBV3-1 (or the pseudogene TRBV3-2) and TRBJ1-4; 7 bases map to TRBD1. Germline CDR1 reads LGHDT; CDR2 reads YNNKEL (reference sequence). CDR3 length equals 14 residues. This CDR3 is CASSEEGAGKKLFF. CDR3 in DNA: TGTGCCAGCAGCGAAGAGGGGGCCGGAAAAAAACTGTTTTTT.

The chain combines TRBV6-5 with TRBJ2-7; the match to TRBD2 covers 8 bases. Per germline, CDR1 MNHEY and CDR2 SVGAGI. This CDR3 region has 15 residues. V shed 5 bases and J 6 bases; nucleotides not matched to a gene: 12. CDR3 residues: CASSRAGTRFGEQYF. CDR3 nucleotide sequence: TGTGCCAGCAGTCGTGCTGGGACTAGATTCGGCGAGCAGTACTTC.

The rearrangement uses TRBV6-5 and TRBJ2-7; unclear D gene. The germline V and J ends were trimmed by 0 bases and 3 bases, with 12 bases remaining between them. Germline CDR1 and CDR2: MNHEY and SVGAGI. The CDR3 consists of 15 residues. The CDR3 DNA sequence: TGTGCCAGCAGTTACTCGAGTATGCGGATCTACGAGCAGTACTTC. Amino acids: CASSYSSMRIYEQYF.

This sequence joins TRBV28 and TRBJ1-5, with D tentatively TRBD1 (6 bases). The CDR3 spans 12 residues. Trimming left V 5 bases short and J 4 bases short, with 6 bases between. From germline, CDR1 is MDHEN and CDR2 SYDVKM. In DNA form, the CDR3 reads TGTGCCAGCAGTACAGGGAATCAGCCCCAGCATTTT. Translated, it gives CASSTGNQPQHF.

This chain connects TRBV5-4 to TRBJ2-7; tentatively, D is TRBD1 (5 bases). Trimming shortened V by 5 bases and J by 8 bases, and 17 bases separated the two germline ends. Germline-derived CDR1 and CDR2 are SGHNT and YYREEE (reference sequence). This CDR3 is built from 13 residues. The CDR3 loop is CASSYGQVPQQYF. The CDR3 DNA follows: TGTGCCAGCAGTTACGGACAAGTCCCGCAGCAGTACTTC. The full variable domain, completed using reference TRBV5-4 and TRBJ2-7, is ETGVTQSPTHLIKTRGQQVTLRCSSQSGHNTVSWYQQALGQGPQFIFQYYREEENGRGNFPPRFSGLQFPNYSSELNVNALELDDSALYLCASSYGQVPQQYFGPGTRLTVT.

The chain combines TRBV3-1 (or the pseudogene TRBV3-2) with TRBJ2-2; TRBD2 matches 10 bases. The CDR3 has 16 residues. Germline loops: CDR1 LGHDT, CDR2 YNNKEL (reference sequence). The V and J ends lost 5 bases and 6 bases, in that order; junction bases with no gene match: 9. Written as DNA, the CDR3 is TGTGCCAGCAGCTCCCTCTCAGCGGGGGGGCCCGGGGAGCTGTTTTTT. Its protein is CASSSLSAGGPGELFF.

The genes are TRBV7-9 and TRBJ2-1, with a possible D match to TRBD1 (7 bases). Germline CDR1 is SEHNR and CDR2 is FQNEAQ (reference sequence). Trimming took 6 bases from V and 5 from J, leaving 11 bases between them. This CDR3 comprises 13 residues. Written as DNA, the CDR3 is TGTGCCAGCAGGCCCAGGGGGGACAATGAGCAGTTCTTC. This translates into CASRPRGDNEQFF.

The CDR3 region has the DNA TGTGCCAGCAGCTCCGACCCAGGGGCCCCACGACCATACAATGAGCAGTTCTTC. Translation: CASSSDPGAPRPYNEQFF. The chain recombines TRBV7-9 with TRBJ2-1; tentatively, D is TRBD1 (6 bases). The germline V and J ends were trimmed by 4 bases and 4 bases, with 23 bases remaining between them. The CDR3 runs 18 residues. Germline lookup yields CDR1 SEHNR and CDR2 FQNEAQ (reference sequence).

In this sample, this clone turned up a few times. In DNA form, the CDR3 reads TGTGCCAGCAGTGAAGGGACAGGGGAAACTAATGAAAAACTGTTTTTT. This sequence encodes CASSEGTGETNEKLFF. The chain recombines TRBV6-1 with TRBJ1-4; 9 nucleotides line up with TRBD1. Unmatched junction bases numbered 1, after V lost 1 base and J lost 1 base. Germline assignment: CDR1 MNHNS and CDR2 SASEGT. This CDR3 comprises 16 residues.

This clone turned up a few times. The rearrangement uses TRBV7-6 and TRBJ1-6; D might be TRBD1 (6 bases). This CDR3 is 14 amino acids long. Germline V lookup: CDR1 SGHVS, CDR2 FNYEAQ. V was cut by 5 bases and J by 8 bases, with 13 bases left in between. The chain's CDR3 is CASSPGQRDSPLHF. As DNA, the CDR3 is TGTGCCAGCAGCCCGGGACAAAGGGATTCACCCCTCCACTTT.

The V call is TRBV27, the J call TRBJ1-2; 9 bases fit TRBD1. The germline gives CDR1 MNHEY, CDR2 SMNVEV (reference sequence). J gave up 7 bases and V 9 bases, and 3 bases lay outside the gene matches. The CDR3 has 11 amino acids. In DNA form, the CDR3 reads TGTGCCAGTACAGGGGGCTCTGGCTACACCTTC. Protein: CASTGGSGYTF.

This chain joins TRBV7-9 and TRBJ2-2; the match to TRBD1 covers 7 bases. After removal of 2 bases from V and 3 bases from J, the junction contained 0 bases not matched to a gene. Germline lookup yields CDR1 SEHNR and CDR2 FQNEAQ (reference sequence). This CDR3 has 14 residues. The CDR3 loop reads CASSLQGDTGELFF. As DNA, the CDR3 is TGTGCCAGCAGCTTACAGGGGGACACCGGGGAGCTGTTTTTT.

The chain uses TRBV7-2 and TRBJ2-1; 8 bases agree with TRBD2. Germline lookup yields CDR1 SGHTA and CDR2 FQGNSA. V was pared by 1 base and J by 9 bases, with 5 bases of the junction left unmatched. This CDR3 has 14 amino acids. CDR3 residues: CASSLVGTRAEQFF. The DNA of the CDR3 is TGTGCCAGCAGCTTAGTCGGGACTAGGGCTGAGCAGTTCTTC.

The chain combines TRBV7-9 with TRBJ2-7; 11 positions agree with TRBD2. The CDR3 consists of 15 residues. Germline values: CDR1 SEHNR, CDR2 FQNEAQ (reference sequence). With 2 bases clipped from V and 7 bases from J, the junction kept 7 bases outside the gene matches. The CDR3 loop is CASSLTLAGGQEQYF. CDR3 coding DNA: TGTGCCAGCAGCTTAACCCTAGCGGGGGGACAAGAGCAGTACTTC. Looking up the rest from reference TRBV7-9 and TRBJ2-7 gives the full variable domain: DTGVSQNPRHKITKRGQNVTFRCDPISEHNRLYWYRQTLGQGPEFLTYFQNEAQLEKSRLLSDRFSAERPKGSFSTLEIQRTEQGDSAMYLCASSLTLAGGQEQYFGPGTRLTVT.